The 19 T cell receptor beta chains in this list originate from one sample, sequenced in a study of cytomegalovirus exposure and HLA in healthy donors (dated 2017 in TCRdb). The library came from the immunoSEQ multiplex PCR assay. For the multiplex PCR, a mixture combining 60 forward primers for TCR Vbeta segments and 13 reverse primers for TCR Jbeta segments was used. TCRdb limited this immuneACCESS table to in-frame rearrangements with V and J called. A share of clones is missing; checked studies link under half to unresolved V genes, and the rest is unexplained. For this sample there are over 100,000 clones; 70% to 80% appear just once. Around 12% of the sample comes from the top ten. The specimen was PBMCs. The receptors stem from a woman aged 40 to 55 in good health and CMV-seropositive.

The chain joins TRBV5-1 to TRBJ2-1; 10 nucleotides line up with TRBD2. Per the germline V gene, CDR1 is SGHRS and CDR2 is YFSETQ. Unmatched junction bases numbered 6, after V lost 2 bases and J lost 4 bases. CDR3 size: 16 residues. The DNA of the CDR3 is TGCGCCAGCAGCTTCGGGACTAGCGAGCTATACAATGAGCAGTTCTTC. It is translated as CASSFGTSELYNEQFF.

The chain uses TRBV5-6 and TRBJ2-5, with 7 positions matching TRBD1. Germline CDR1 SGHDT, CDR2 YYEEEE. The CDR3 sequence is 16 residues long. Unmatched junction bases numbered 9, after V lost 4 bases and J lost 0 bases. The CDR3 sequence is CASSIGQELYQETQYF. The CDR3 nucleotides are TGTGCCAGCAGCATAGGACAGGAATTGTACCAAGAGACCCAGTACTTC.

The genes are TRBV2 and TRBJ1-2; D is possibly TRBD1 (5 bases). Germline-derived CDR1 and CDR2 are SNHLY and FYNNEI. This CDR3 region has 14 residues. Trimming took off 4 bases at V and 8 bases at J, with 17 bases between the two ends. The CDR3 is CASSAGNQRGGYTF. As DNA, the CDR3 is TGTGCCAGCAGTGCCGGGAACCAACGGGGGGGCTACACCTTC.

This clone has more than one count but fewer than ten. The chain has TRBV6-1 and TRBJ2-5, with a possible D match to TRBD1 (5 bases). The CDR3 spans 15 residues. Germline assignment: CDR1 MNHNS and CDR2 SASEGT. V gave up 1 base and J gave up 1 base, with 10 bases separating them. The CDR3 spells CASSEGGRAQETQYF. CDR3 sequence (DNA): TGTGCCAGCAGTGAAGGGGGCAGGGCCCAAGAGACCCAGTACTTC.

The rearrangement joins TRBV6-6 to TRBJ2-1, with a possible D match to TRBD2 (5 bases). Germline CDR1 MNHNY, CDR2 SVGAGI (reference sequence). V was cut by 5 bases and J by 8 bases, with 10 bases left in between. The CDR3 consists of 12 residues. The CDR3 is CASSPSLDEQFF. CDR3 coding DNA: TGTGCCAGCAGTCCTAGCTTGGATGAGCAGTTCTTC.

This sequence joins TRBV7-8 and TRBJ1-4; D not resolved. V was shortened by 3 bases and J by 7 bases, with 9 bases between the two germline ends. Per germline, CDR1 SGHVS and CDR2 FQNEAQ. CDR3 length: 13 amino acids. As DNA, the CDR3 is TGTGCCAGCAGCTTCGCAGGTTTTGAAAAACTGTTTTTT. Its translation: CASSFAGFEKLFF.

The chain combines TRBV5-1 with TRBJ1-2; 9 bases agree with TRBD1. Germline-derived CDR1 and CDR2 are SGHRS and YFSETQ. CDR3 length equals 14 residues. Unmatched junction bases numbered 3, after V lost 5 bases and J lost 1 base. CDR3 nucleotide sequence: TGCGCCAGCAGACAGGGACAGGGTAACTATGGCTACACCTTC. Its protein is CASRQGQGNYGYTF.

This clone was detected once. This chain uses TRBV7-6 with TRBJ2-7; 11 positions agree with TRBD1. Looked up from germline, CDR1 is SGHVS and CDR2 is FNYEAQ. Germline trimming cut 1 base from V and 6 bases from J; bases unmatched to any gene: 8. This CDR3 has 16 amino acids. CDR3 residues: CASSLEGAGQGVEQYF. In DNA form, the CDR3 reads TGTGCCAGCAGCTTAGAAGGGGCGGGACAGGGGGTCGAGCAGTACTTC.

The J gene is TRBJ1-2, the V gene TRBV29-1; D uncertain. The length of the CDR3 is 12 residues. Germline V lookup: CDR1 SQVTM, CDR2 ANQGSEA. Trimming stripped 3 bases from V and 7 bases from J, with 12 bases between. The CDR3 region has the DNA TGCAGCGTTGACCGGGGAGAAGGTGGCTACACCTTC. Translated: CSVDRGEGGYTF. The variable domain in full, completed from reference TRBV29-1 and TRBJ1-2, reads SAVISQKPSRDICQRGTSLTIQCQVDSQVTMMFWYRQQPGQSLTLIATANQGSEATYESGFVIDKFPISRPNLTFSTLTVSNMSPEDSSIYLCSVDRGEGGYTFGSGTRLTVV.

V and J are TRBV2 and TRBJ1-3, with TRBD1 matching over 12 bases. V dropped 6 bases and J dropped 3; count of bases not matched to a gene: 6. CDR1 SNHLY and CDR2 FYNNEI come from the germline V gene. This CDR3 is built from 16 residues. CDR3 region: CASSWDRGPRGNTIYF. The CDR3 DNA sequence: TGTGCCAGCAGCTGGGACAGGGGGCCTCGTGGAAACACCATATATTTT.

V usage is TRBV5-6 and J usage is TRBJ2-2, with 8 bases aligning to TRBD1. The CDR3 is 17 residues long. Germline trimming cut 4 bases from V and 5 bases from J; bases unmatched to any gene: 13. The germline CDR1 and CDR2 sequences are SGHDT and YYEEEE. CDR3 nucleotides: TGTGCCAGCAGCCCCAGACCTTACAGGGGGAGAACCGGGGAGCTGTTTTTT. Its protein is CASSPRPYRGRTGELFF. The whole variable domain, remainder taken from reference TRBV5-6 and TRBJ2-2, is DAGVTQSPTHLIKTRGQQVTLRCSPKSGHDTVSWYQQALGQGPQFIFQYYEEEERQRGNFPDRFSGHQFPNYSSELNVNALLLGDSALYLCASSPRPYRGRTGELFFGEGSRLTVL.

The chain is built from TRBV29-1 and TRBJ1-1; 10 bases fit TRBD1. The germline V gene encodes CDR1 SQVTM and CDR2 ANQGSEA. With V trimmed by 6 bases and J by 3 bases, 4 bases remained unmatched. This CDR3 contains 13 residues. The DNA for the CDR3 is TGCAGCGTAGACGGACAGGGGGACACTGAAGCTTTCTTT. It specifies CSVDGQGDTEAFF.

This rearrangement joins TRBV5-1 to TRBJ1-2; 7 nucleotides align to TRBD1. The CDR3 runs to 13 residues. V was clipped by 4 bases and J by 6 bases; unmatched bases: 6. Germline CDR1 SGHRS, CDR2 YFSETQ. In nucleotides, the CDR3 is TGCGCCAGCAGCCAAGGGGGCGCTGATGGCTACACCTTC. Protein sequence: CASSQGGADGYTF.

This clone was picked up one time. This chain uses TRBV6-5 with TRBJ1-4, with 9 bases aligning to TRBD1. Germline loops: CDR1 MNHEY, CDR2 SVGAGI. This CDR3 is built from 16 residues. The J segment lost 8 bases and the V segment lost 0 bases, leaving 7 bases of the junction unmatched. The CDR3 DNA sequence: TGTGCCAGCAGTTACTCAGCGACAGGGGGTGTCGAAAAACTGTTTTTT. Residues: CASSYSATGGVEKLFF.

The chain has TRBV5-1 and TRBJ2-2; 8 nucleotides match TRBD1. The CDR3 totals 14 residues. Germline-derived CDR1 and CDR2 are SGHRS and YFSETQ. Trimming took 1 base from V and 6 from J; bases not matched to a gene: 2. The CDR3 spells CASSLQGAPGELFF. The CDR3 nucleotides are TGCGCCAGCAGCTTGCAGGGGGCCCCCGGGGAGCTGTTTTTT.

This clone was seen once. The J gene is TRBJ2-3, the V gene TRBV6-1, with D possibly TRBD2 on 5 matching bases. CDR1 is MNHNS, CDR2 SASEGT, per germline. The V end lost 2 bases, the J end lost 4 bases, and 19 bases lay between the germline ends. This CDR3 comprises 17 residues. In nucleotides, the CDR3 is TGTGCCAGCAGTGAATCCGCTAGGACTGGGTTCGCAGATACGCAGTATTTT. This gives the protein CASSESARTGFADTQYF.

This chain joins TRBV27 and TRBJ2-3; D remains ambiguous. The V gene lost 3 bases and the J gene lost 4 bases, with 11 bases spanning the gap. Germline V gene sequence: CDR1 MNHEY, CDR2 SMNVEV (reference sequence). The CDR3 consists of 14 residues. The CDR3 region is CASSFRMGPDTQYF. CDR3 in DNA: TGTGCCAGCAGTTTTAGGATGGGCCCAGATACGCAGTATTTT.

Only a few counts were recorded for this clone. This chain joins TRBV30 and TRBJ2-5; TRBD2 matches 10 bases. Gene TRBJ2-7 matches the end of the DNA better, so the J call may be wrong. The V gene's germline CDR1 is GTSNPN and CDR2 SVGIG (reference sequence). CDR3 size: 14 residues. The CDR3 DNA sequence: TGTGCCTGGAGTGGCCTAGCGGGGGCCTACGAGCAGTACTTC. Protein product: CAWSGLAGAYEQYF.

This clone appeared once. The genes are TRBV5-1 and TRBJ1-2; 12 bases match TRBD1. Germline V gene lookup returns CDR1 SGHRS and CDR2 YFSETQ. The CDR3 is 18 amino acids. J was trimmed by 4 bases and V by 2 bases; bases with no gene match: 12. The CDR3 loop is CASSLSGTGGGLSYGYTF. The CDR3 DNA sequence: TGCGCCAGCAGCTTATCCGGGACAGGGGGCGGATTAAGCTATGGCTACACCTTC.